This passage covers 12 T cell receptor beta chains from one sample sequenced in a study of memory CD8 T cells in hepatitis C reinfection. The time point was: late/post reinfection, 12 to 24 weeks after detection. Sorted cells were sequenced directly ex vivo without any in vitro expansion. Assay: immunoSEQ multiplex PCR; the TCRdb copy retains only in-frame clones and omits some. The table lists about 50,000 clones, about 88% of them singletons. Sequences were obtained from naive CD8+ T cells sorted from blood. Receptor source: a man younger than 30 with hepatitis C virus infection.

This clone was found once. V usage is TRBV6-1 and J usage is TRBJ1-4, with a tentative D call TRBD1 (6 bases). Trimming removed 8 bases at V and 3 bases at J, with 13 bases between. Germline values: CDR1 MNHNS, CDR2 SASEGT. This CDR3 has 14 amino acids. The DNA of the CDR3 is TGTGCCAGCTACTCAGGGGATCCTAATGAAAAACTGTTTTTT. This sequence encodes CASYSGDPNEKLFF.

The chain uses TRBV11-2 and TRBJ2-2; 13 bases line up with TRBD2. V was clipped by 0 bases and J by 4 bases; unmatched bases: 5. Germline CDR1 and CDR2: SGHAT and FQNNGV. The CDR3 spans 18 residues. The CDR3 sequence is CASSLDGLAGASTGELFF. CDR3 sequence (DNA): TGTGCCAGCAGCTTAGACGGACTAGCGGGGGCGAGCACCGGGGAGCTGTTTTTT.

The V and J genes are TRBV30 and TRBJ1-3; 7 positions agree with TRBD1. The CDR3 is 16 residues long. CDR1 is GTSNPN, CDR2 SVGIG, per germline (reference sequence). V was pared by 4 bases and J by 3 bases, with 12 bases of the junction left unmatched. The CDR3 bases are TGTGCCTGGACTGGGATAGGGGGCGCGATTGGAAACACCATATATTTT. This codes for CAWTGIGGAIGNTIYF.

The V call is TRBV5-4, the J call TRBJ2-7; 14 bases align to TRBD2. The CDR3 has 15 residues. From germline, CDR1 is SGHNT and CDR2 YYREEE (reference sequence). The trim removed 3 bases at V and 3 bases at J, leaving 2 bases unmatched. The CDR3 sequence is CASSSGTSGGYEQYV. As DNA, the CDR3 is TGTGCCAGCAGCTCCGGGACTAGCGGGGGCTACGAGCAGTACGTC.

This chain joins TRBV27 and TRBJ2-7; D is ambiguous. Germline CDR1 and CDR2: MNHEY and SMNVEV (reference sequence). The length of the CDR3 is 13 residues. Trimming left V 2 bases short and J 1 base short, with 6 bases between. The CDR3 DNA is TGTGCCAGCAGTTTAGGCCCGTCCTACGAGCAGTACTTC. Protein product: CASSLGPSYEQYF.

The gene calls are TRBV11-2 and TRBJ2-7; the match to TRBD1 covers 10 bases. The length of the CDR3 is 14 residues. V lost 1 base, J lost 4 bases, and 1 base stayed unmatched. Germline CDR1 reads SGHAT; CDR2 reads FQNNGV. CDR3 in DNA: TGTGCCAGCAGCTTAGGGACAGGGGGGTACGAGCAGTACTTC. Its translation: CASSLGTGGYEQYF.

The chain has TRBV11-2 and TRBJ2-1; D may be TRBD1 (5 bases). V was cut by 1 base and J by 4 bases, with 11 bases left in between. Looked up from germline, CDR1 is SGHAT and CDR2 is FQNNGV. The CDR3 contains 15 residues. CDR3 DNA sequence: TGTGCCAGCAGCTTAGGCAGGGTCGGTTACAATGAGCAGTTCTTC. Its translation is CASSLGRVGYNEQFF.

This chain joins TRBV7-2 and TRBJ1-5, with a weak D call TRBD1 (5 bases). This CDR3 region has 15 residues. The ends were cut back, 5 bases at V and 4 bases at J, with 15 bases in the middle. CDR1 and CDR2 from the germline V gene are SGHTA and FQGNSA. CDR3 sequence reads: CASSLAGGRNQPQHF. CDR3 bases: TGTGCCAGCAGCCTGGCCGGGGGTAGAAATCAGCCCCAGCATTTT.

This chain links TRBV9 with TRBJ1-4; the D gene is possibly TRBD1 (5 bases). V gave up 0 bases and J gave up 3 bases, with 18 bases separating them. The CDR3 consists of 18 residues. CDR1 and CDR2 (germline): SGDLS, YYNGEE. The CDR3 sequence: CASSVEAYPGIANEKLFF. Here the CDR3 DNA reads TGTGCCAGCAGCGTAGAGGCCTACCCAGGGATAGCTAATGAAAAACTGTTTTTT.

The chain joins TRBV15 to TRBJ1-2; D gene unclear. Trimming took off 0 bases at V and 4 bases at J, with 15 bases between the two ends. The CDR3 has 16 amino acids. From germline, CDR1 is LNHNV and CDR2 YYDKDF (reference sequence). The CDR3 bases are TGTGCCACCAGCAGAGATGTAAGGGAAGAGGGCTATGGCTACACCTTC. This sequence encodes CATSRDVREEGYGYTF.

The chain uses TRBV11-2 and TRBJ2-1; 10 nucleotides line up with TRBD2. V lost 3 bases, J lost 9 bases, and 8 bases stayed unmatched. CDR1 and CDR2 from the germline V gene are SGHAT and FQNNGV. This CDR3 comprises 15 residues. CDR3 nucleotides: TGTGCCAGCAGCTTTGCAAGCGGGGGGGCGATTGAGCAGTTCTTC. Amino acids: CASSFASGGAIEQFF.

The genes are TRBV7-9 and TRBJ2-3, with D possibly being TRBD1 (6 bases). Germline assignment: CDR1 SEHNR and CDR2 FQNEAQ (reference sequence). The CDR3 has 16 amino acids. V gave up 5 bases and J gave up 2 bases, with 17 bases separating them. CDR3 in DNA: TGTGCCAGCAGCCACCTGGGACAACACTACACAGATACGCAGTATTTT. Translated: CASSHLGQHYTDTQYF. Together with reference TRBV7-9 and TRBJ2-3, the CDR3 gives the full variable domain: DTGVSQNPRHKITKRGQNVTFRCDPISEHNRLYWYRQTLGQGPEFLTYFQNEAQLEKSRLLSDRFSAERPKGSFSTLEIQRTEQGDSAMYLCASSHLGQHYTDTQYFGPGTRLTVL.